This T cell receptor beta chain was obtained from a study of T-cell reconstitution after alpha-beta-depleted transplantation in children. Using unique molecular identifiers, the investigators prepared the TCRbeta library. TCRdb reprocessed the PCR reads with MiXCR, giving one entry per CDR3 protein. The table includes about 270,000 distinct CDR3 sequences, roughly 9.5% detected once. This clonotype was counted ten times or more. The input for sequencing was PBMCs from the stem cell graft donor, taken from the stem cell graft. This sequence originates from a human donor who donated a stem cell graft to a child with SCID.

The CDR3 DNA is TGCGCCAGCAGCTTGGTCGGGGCTGATACGCAGTATTTT. It encodes CASSLVGADTQYF. This sequence joins TRBV5-1 and TRBJ2-3; D tentatively reads TRBD1 or TRBD2 (5 bases each). Germline assignment: CDR1 SGHRS and CDR2 YFSETQ. V was clipped by 0 bases and J by 6 bases, with 8 bases between them. The CDR3 is made up of 13 amino acids.